These 21 T cell receptor beta chains share one sample of origin, sequenced in a study of blood T cell repertoires in COVID-19. TCRdb keeps only in-frame clones here, not all; method: immunoSEQ multiplex PCR. Of some 180,000 clones listed, around 89% are singletons. The sample was peripheral blood. Receptors were obtained from a man in his forties or fifties with active or convalescent COVID-19.

This chain uses TRBV2 with TRBJ1-5; TRBD1 matches at 11 bases. Trimming cost V 6 bases and J 1 base; bases outside gene matches: 5. Germline assignment: CDR1 SNHLY and CDR2 FYNNEI. This CDR3 is 16 amino acids long. CDR3 DNA sequence: TGTGCCAGCAGGGACAGGGGGCTGGGAAGCAATCAGCCCCAGCATTTT. It encodes CASRDRGLGSNQPQHF.

The chain recombines TRBV27 with TRBJ1-1; a possible D gene is TRBD1 (5 bases). This CDR3 has 15 residues. Trimming took off 5 bases at V and 4 bases at J, with 17 bases between the two ends. Germline V CDR1 and CDR2: MNHEY, SMNVEV (reference sequence). CDR3 protein: CASSPIQGGFTEAFF. CDR3 bases: TGTGCCAGCAGTCCAATCCAGGGAGGGTTCACTGAAGCTTTCTTT.

This CDR3 reads CASSPGTGGTGELFF. DNA of the CDR3: TGTGCCAGCAGCCCCGGGACAGGTGGTACCGGGGAGCTGTTTTTT. The V and J genes are TRBV5-6 and TRBJ2-2; TRBD1 matches at 8 bases. The germline CDR1 and CDR2 sequences are SGHDT and YYEEEE. The V segment lost 4 bases and the J segment 5 bases; nucleotides outside the gene matches: 7. The CDR3 spans 15 residues.

This chain links TRBV6-1 with TRBJ1-5; D may be TRBD1 (6 bases). Per germline, CDR1 MNHNS and CDR2 SASEGT. The V gene lost 2 bases and the J gene lost 7 bases, with 15 bases spanning the gap. The CDR3 is 15 amino acids. CDR3 in amino acids: CASSEWDTGEQPQHF. The DNA of the CDR3 is TGTGCCAGCAGTGAATGGGACACAGGCGAACAGCCCCAGCATTTT.

The chain carries TRBV3-1 (or the pseudogene TRBV3-2) and TRBJ1-2; D possibly corresponds to TRBD1 (5 bases). Per the germline V gene, CDR1 is LGHDT and CDR2 is YNNKEL (reference sequence). The CDR3 is 14 amino acids. V lost 3 bases, J lost 2 bases, and 10 bases lay in between. CDR3 amino acids: CASSQVRANYGYTF. CDR3 coding DNA: TGTGCCAGCAGCCAGGTCAGGGCAAACTATGGCTACACCTTC.

V gene TRBV6-2 or TRBV6-3 combines with J gene TRBJ1-2, with D possibly matching TRBD1 (6 bases). The CDR3 runs 17 residues. Germline CDR1 and CDR2: MNHEY and SVGEGT. The V end was cut by 0 bases, the J end by 0 bases, with 14 bases between. Here the CDR3 DNA reads TGTGCCAGCAGTTACTCCGGACAGTCGTTGGCTAACTATGGCTACACCTTC. It specifies CASSYSGQSLANYGYTF.

The rearrangement links TRBV9 to TRBJ1-5; D may be TRBD1 (5 bases). Between the trimmed V and J ends, which lost 7 bases and 0 bases, there was a span of 8 bases. Germline V gene lookup returns CDR1 SGDLS and CDR2 YYNGEE. The CDR3 has 13 residues. Here the CDR3 DNA reads TGTGCCAGCGGGGGGAATAGCAATCAGCCCCAGCATTTT. It is translated as CASGGNSNQPQHF.

This clone appeared once. The V and J genes are TRBV25-1 and TRBJ1-2; 7 bases are shared with TRBD1. The CDR3 sequence is 16 residues long. CDR1 MGHDK and CDR2 SYGVNS come from the germline V gene. V lost 2 bases, J lost 8 bases, and 14 bases stayed unmatched. As DNA, the CDR3 is TGTGCCAGCAGTGAAACAAACAGGGGCGCCGGTATCGGCTACACCTTC. It translates to CASSETNRGAGIGYTF.

The chain links TRBV24-1 to TRBJ1-2; TRBD1 might be the D (6 bases). The germline gives CDR1 KGHDR, CDR2 SFDVKD. This CDR3 has 14 amino acids. The ends were cut back, 4 bases at V and 5 bases at J, with 13 bases in the middle. The CDR3 reads CATSDPTGFYGYTF. In nucleotides, the CDR3 is TGTGCCACCAGTGACCCCACAGGGTTTTATGGCTACACCTTC.

This clone has a single count. The chain joins TRBV6-5 to TRBJ1-1; D call uncertain. This CDR3 has 14 residues. Germline V lookup: CDR1 MNHEY, CDR2 SVGAGI. The V end was cut by 1 base, the J end by 1 base, with 7 bases between. CDR3 bases: TGTGCCAGCAGTTACTTACCGGGGAACACTGAAGCTTTCTTT. As protein: CASSYLPGNTEAFF.

Regarding this clone: The same CDR3 also results from other DNA sequences found in this sample. The chain links TRBV27 to TRBJ1-1, with a possible D match to TRBD1 (6 bases). The CDR3 length is 13 residues. The germline V gene has CDR1 MNHEY and CDR2 SMNVEV (reference sequence). Trimming took 5 bases from V and 4 from J, leaving 11 bases between them. CDR3 in amino acids: CASSRQGGTEAFF. The CDR3 bases are TGTGCCAGCAGTAGACAAGGGGGCACTGAAGCTTTCTTT.

The rearrangement links TRBV5-1 to TRBJ2-2, with D maybe TRBD2 (5 bases). This CDR3 is built from 15 residues. V lost 4 bases and J 3 bases, leaving 13 bases between the germline ends. Germline values: CDR1 SGHRS, CDR2 YFSETQ. The CDR3 region is CASSLLTSDTGELFF. DNA of the CDR3: TGCGCCAGCAGCCTGCTAACTAGTGACACCGGGGAGCTGTTTTTT.

The rearrangement joins TRBV4-1 to TRBJ2-7; 10 nucleotides match TRBD2. Trimming removed 6 bases from V and 3 bases from J; junction bases left unmatched: 8. The CDR3 is made up of 15 amino acids. Germline CDR1 MGHRA, CDR2 YSYEKL. The CDR3, as DNA: TGCGCCAGCAGGCAGCTAGCGGGGGAAGGCTACGAGCAGTACTTC. This codes for CASRQLAGEGYEQYF.

V is TRBV7-2 and J is TRBJ2-6; D is unclear. With 1 base removed from V and 4 bases from J, the gap between germline ends came to 8 bases. Germline V gene lookup returns CDR1 SGHTA and CDR2 FQGNSA. The length of the CDR3 is 15 residues. Here the CDR3 DNA reads TGTGCCAGCAGCTTAGGGGCTTACGGGGCCAACGTCCTGACTTTC. Protein sequence: CASSLGAYGANVLTF.

The gene calls are TRBV7-3 and TRBJ1-2; D is undetermined. The CDR3 is 13 residues long. Trimming stripped 5 bases from V and 7 bases from J, with 14 bases between. CDR1 SGHTA and CDR2 FQGTGA come from the germline V gene. CDR3 bases: TGTGCCAGCAGCCGAGGCCCAGCGGCTGGCTACACCTTC. Encoded protein: CASSRGPAAGYTF.

The genes are TRBV11-2 and TRBJ2-3; the match to TRBD1 covers 9 bases. V dropped 2 bases and J dropped 4; count of bases not matched to a gene: 7. The CDR3 is 16 residues long. Germline lookup yields CDR1 SGHAT and CDR2 FQNNGV. The CDR3 DNA reads TGTGCCAGCAGCTTAATCGGGACAGGGTGGGCAGATACGCAGTATTTT. This encodes CASSLIGTGWADTQYF.

The rearrangement uses TRBV10-3 and TRBJ1-1, with TRBD1 matching 7 bases. The CDR3 extends over 16 amino acids. With V trimmed by 0 bases and J by 11 bases, 15 bases remained unmatched. The germline gives CDR1 ENHRY, CDR2 SYGVKD. The CDR3 nucleotides are TGTGCCATCAGTGAGTCAGGGGGCCTCTTTTCGATGGGGGCTTTCTTT. The encoded protein is CAISESGGLFSMGAFF.

In DNA, the CDR3 is TGTGCTAGTGGTTTGGATGGGACTAGTCAGTATTTT. Translation gives CASGLDGTSQYF. J is TRBJ2-3 and V is TRBV12-5, with 8 bases that match TRBD2. There are 12 residues in the CDR3. Per the germline V gene, CDR1 is LGHNT and CDR2 is FRNRAP. J gave up 12 bases and V 1 base, and 3 bases lay outside the gene matches.

The V call is TRBV15, the J call TRBJ1-4, with TRBD1 identical over 10 bases. Trimming cost V 4 bases and J 5 bases; bases outside gene matches: 4. CDR1 is LNHNV, CDR2 YYDKDF, per germline (reference sequence). This CDR3 has 15 amino acids. The CDR3 sequence: CATSNRQGANEKLFF. The DNA for the CDR3 is TGTGCCACCAGCAACCGACAGGGGGCAAATGAAAAACTGTTTTTT.

The chain uses TRBV27 and TRBJ1-5, with 7 bases lining up with TRBD1. The CDR3 is 15 residues long. Germline V gene lookup returns CDR1 MNHEY and CDR2 SMNVEV (reference sequence). V was pared by 3 bases and J by 3 bases, with 5 bases of the junction left unmatched. This chain's CDR3 is CASSLEGGSNQPQHF. The CDR3 DNA reads TGTGCCAGCAGTTTGGAAGGGGGCTCCAATCAGCCCCAGCATTTT.

This clone was counted only a few times. This chain joins TRBV19 and TRBJ1-1, with a weak D call TRBD1 (6 bases). The CDR3 consists of 13 residues. CDR1 and CDR2 (germline): LNHDA, SQIVND (reference sequence). Trimming pared 7 bases from V and 5 bases from J, leaving 14 bases between. The CDR3 is CASISDRWTEAFF. The DNA of the CDR3 is TGTGCCAGTATCAGTGACAGGTGGACTGAAGCTTTCTTT.